Within the sample, the clone carrying this TCR beta chain is medium-sized. The antigen remains unidentified. The junction had 9 bases not matched to a gene; V was cut back by 1 base and J by 4 bases. Germline V gene sequence: CDR1 KGHSH, CDR2 LQKENI. This CDR3 is built from 16 residues. These data originate in a study of liver allograft versus peripheral blood T cells. Study summary: Comparisons were made between T cell receptor repertoires found in transplanted livers and those circulating in recipients' peripheral blood. Whole-study results and caveats: In liver allografts, T cell receptor repertoires reportedly differed from the repertoires found in peripheral blood.

TCRdb redid the calling of the reads with MiXCR, one entry per CDR3 protein. The sample holds about 13,000 distinct CDR3 sequences, approximately 17% seen once. The TCR was taken from a human patient who had a liver transplant. Some T cells may originate from the graft donor. The chain carries TRBV18 and TRBJ2-5; TRBD2 agrees at 7 bases. CDR3 nucleotides: TGTGCCAGCTCACCACGGGCGGGAGTGCGTTCAGAGACCCAGTACTTC. Residues: CASSPRAGVRSETQYF. Complete variable domain (other parts from reference TRBV18 and TRBJ2-5): NAGVMQNPRHLVRRRGQEARLRCSPMKGHSHVYWYRQLPEEGLKFMVYLQKENIIDESGMPKERFSAEFPKEGPSILRIQQVVRGDSAAYFCASSPRAGVRSETQYFGPGTRLLVL.